These 21 T cell receptor beta chains came from one sample sequenced in a study of blood T cells in healthy people across ages. A sample-barcoded 5' primer and a J-beta primer mix were used in a second PCR of roughly 6 to 11 cycles. Each CDR3 protein gets one entry after TCRdb re-called the 5' RACE reads with MiXCR. Among 700,000 to 800,000 distinct CDR3 sequences, around 46% were seen once, and the ten largest hold 20% to 25%. The sequenced sample was blood. The receptors were sampled from a woman aged 55-69 years in good health.

This clonotype was counted at least ten times. In nucleotides, the CDR3 is TGTGCCAGCAGTGTCTCCTCCGACCCAACCTTGCAGTTCTTC. This sequence encodes CASSVSSDPTLQFF. The V gene is TRBV6-4, the J gene TRBJ2-1; D unclear. CDR3 length equals 14 residues. V lost 4 bases and J 12 bases, leaving 19 bases between the germline ends. Germline V CDR1 and CDR2: MRHNA, SNTAGT.

This clonotype was seen ten or more times. The chain carries TRBV7-2 and TRBJ2-3; D possibly corresponds to TRBD2 (5 bases). V lost 6 bases to trimming and J lost 3 bases, with 16 bases between them. CDR1 SGHTA and CDR2 FQGNSA come from the germline V gene. The CDR3 extends over 15 amino acids. CDR3 bases: TGTGCCAGCAGTGTTTCCGGACTGACGACAGATACGCAGTATTTT. As protein: CASSVSGLTTDTQYF. The full variable domain, with the rest looked up from reference TRBV7-2 and TRBJ2-3, is GAGVSQSPSNKVTEKGKDVELRCDPISGHTALYWYRQSLGQGLEFLIYFQGNSAPDKSGLPSDRFSAERTGGSVSTLTIQRTQQEDSAVYLCASSVSGLTTDTQYFGPGTRLTVL.

This rearrangement joins TRBV15 to TRBJ2-7; 8 bases agree with TRBD1. V lost 5 bases, J lost 3 bases, and 6 bases stayed unmatched. The CDR3 loop spans 14 amino acids. The germline CDR1 and CDR2 sequences are LNHNV and YYDKDF (reference sequence). The CDR3 here is CATSRDRSNYEQYF. The CDR3 region has the DNA TGTGCCACCAGCCGGGACAGGAGTAACTACGAGCAGTACTTC.

This clonotype was picked up many times. The chain has TRBV12-3 or TRBV12-4 and TRBJ2-7, with D perhaps TRBD1 (6 bases). The CDR3 covers 14 residues. Trimming cost V 2 bases and J 5 bases, with 13 bases left between them. The CDR3 bases are TGTGCCAGCAGTTTAACCAGGGGCATCAACGAGCAGTACTTC. Encoded protein: CASSLTRGINEQYF.

This clonotype has only one observation. Given a much more abundant clone one base away, this may be a read error. V and J are TRBV4-2 and TRBJ2-6; TRBD2 is a possible D gene (6 bases). V was clipped by 1 base and J by 2 bases, with 12 bases between them. The CDR3 length is 17 residues. The germline gives CDR1 LGHNA, CDR2 YNFKEQ. The CDR3 region is CASSQANGSPGANVLTF. Written as DNA, the CDR3 is TGTGCCAGCAGCCAAGCAAACGGGAGCCCTGGGGCCAACGTCCTGACTTTC.

The chain joins TRBV4-2 to TRBJ2-3; 10 bases fit TRBD2. The CDR3 is 17 residues long. The junction had 9 bases not matched to a gene; V was cut back by 0 bases and J by 6 bases. Looked up from germline, CDR1 is LGHNA and CDR2 is YNFKEQ. The CDR3 protein is CASSQDPSGGAGDTQYF. The CDR3 DNA is TGTGCCAGCAGCCAAGATCCCAGCGGGGGGGCCGGGGATACGCAGTATTTT.

This clonotype has a handful of counts. This chain connects TRBV3-1 to TRBJ2-1, with D perhaps matching TRBD1 (6 bases). This CDR3 has 16 amino acids. Trimming removed 3 bases from V and 9 bases from J, with 21 bases in between. CDR1 and CDR2 (germline): LGHDT, YNNKEL (reference sequence). The CDR3 spells CASSQNRVGSLGEQFF. The CDR3, as DNA: TGTGCCAGCAGCCAGAACAGGGTTGGGTCCTTAGGTGAGCAGTTCTTC.

This clonotype was observed many times. The genes are TRBV28 and TRBJ2-7; no clear D. The CDR3 has 13 residues. Between the trimmed V and J ends, which lost 5 bases and 2 bases, there was a span of 10 bases. The germline gives CDR1 MDHEN, CDR2 SYDVKM. The CDR3 here is CASSNPTPYEQYF. CDR3 DNA: TGTGCCAGCAGTAATCCCACCCCCTACGAGCAGTACTTC. Full variable domain (missing parts from reference TRBV28 and TRBJ2-7): DVKVTQSSRYLVKRTGEKVFLECVQDMDHENMFWYRQDPGLGLRLIYFSYDVKMKEKGDIPEGYSVSREKKERFSLILESASTNQTSMYLCASSNPTPYEQYFGPGTRLTVT.

The rearrangement joins TRBV20-1 to TRBJ2-7; 9 nucleotides match TRBD2. The J segment lost 0 bases and the V segment lost 5 bases, leaving 8 bases of the junction unmatched. The CDR3 length is 15 residues. Germline V gene lookup returns CDR1 DFQATT and CDR2 SNEGSKA (reference sequence). The CDR3 DNA sequence: TGCAGTGCTCAGGGACTAGCCGGTCACTCCTACGAGCAGTACTTC. Residues: CSAQGLAGHSYEQYF.

This chain uses TRBV7-9 with TRBJ2-7, with unresolved D. Germline V gene lookup returns CDR1 SEHNR and CDR2 FQNEAQ (reference sequence). V was shortened by 3 bases and J by 5 bases, with 14 bases between the two germline ends. The length of the CDR3 is 14 residues. This CDR3 reads CASSFSEPWDEQYF. The CDR3 DNA sequence: TGTGCCAGCAGCTTCTCTGAGCCTTGGGACGAGCAGTACTTC.

The chain is built from TRBV11-2 and TRBJ2-5; no firm D call. This CDR3 has 13 residues. V was pared by 1 base and J by 5 bases, with 8 bases between. CDR1 and CDR2 (germline): SGHAT, FQNNGV. The CDR3 reads CASSLAARETQYF. CDR3 DNA: TGTGCCAGCAGCTTAGCGGCCCGGGAGACCCAGTACTTC.

The chain combines TRBV28 with TRBJ2-4; TRBD2 aligns across 10 bases. The J call may not be correct, given that the DNA end is closer to TRBJ2-7. Germline V gene data show CDR1 as MDHEN and CDR2 as SYDVKM. The CDR3 spans 16 residues. This chain's CDR3 is CASSEASGRLRYEQYF. The CDR3 DNA reads as TGTGCCAGCAGTGAGGCTAGCGGGAGATTGAGATACGAGCAGTACTTC.

This clonotype appeared a few times. V is TRBV5-1 and J is TRBJ2-7; D possibly corresponds to TRBD2 (5 bases). Germline lookup yields CDR1 SGHRS and CDR2 YFSETQ. The CDR3 spans 14 residues. V shed 0 bases and J shed 2 bases, with 9 bases lying between them. Written as DNA, the CDR3 is TGCGCCAGCAGCTTGGACGGGATGGCCTACGAGCAGTACTTC. Its protein product is CASSLDGMAYEQYF.

This clonotype was counted a few times. V is TRBV6-2 or TRBV6-3 and J is TRBJ1-1, with 7 bases matching TRBD1. J lost 5 bases, V lost 2 bases, and 5 bases had no gene match. CDR1 and CDR2 (germline): MNHEY, SVGEGT. The length of the CDR3 is 14 residues. The CDR3 DNA sequence: TGTGCCAGCAGTTACAAGACAGGGCTTACTGAAGCTTTCTTT. The encoded protein is CASSYKTGLTEAFF.

Only a few counts were recorded for this clonotype. This chain connects TRBV10-3 to TRBJ2-5; D possibly corresponds to TRBD2 (6 bases). The germline gives CDR1 ENHRY, CDR2 SYGVKD. Trimming cost V 3 bases and J 2 bases, with 19 bases left between them. CDR3 length: 17 residues. The CDR3 spells CAISEWRGRGRQETQYF. CDR3 nucleotide sequence: TGTGCCATCAGTGAATGGCGGGGAAGGGGTCGGCAAGAGACCCAGTACTTC.

The chain links TRBV2 to TRBJ1-1, with D perhaps matching TRBD1 (5 bases). V lost 4 bases to trimming and J lost 2 bases, with 17 bases between them. This CDR3 is built from 16 residues. CDR1 and CDR2 (germline): SNHLY, FYNNEI. Written as DNA, the CDR3 is TGTGCCAGCAGTGGGATTCAGGGCCCGGGAAACACTGAAGCTTTCTTT. Encoded protein: CASSGIQGPGNTEAFF.

This clonotype has just one count. The chain carries TRBV5-1 and TRBJ2-5; tentative D call: TRBD1 (6 bases). Per germline, CDR1 SGHRS and CDR2 YFSETQ. The CDR3 runs 15 residues. The V end was cut by 3 bases, the J end by 3 bases, with 15 bases between. The DNA for the CDR3 is TGCGCCAGCAGCTCCTGGGTTGGGGGCGAAGAGACCCAGTACTTC. This sequence encodes CASSSWVGGEETQYF. The full variable domain, in which reference TRBV5-1 and TRBJ2-5 provide the parts outside the CDR3, is KAGVTQTPRYLIKTRGQQVTLSCSPISGHRSVSWYQQTPGQGLQFLFEYFSETQRNKGNFPGRFSGRQFSNSRSEMNVSTLELGDSALYLCASSSWVGGEETQYFGPGTRLLVL.

The rearrangement uses TRBV20-1 and TRBJ2-3, with 8 bases identical to TRBD2. From germline, CDR1 is DFQATT and CDR2 SNEGSKA (reference sequence). This CDR3 contains 14 residues. V was clipped by 1 base and J by 2 bases; unmatched bases: 2. CDR3 loop: CSARGSGNTDTQYF. CDR3 in DNA: TGCAGTGCTAGAGGTAGCGGGAACACAGATACGCAGTATTTT.

As regards this clonotype: Germline is not matched at one junction end, which may reflect a read error. The J gene is TRBJ2-1, the V gene TRBV5-1; TRBD2 might be the D (7 bases). CDR1 is SGHRS, CDR2 YFSETQ, per germline. This CDR3 contains 15 residues. CDR3: CASSLVGGAGNEQFF. CDR3 nucleotides: TGTGCCAGCAGTTTAGTAGGGGGGGCAGGCAATGAGCAGTTCTTC.

The rearrangement uses TRBV10-3 and TRBJ1-1; D might be TRBD1 (6 bases). CDR3 length: 14 amino acids. CDR1 is ENHRY and CDR2 is SYGVKD in the germline V gene. Between the trimmed V and J ends, which lost 6 bases and 1 base, there was a span of 12 bases. The CDR3 reads CAIRLRQENTEAFF. The CDR3 coding sequence is TGTGCCATCAGGCTACGACAGGAGAACACTGAAGCTTTCTTT.

Only a few counts were recorded for this clonotype. This chain uses TRBV7-9 with TRBJ2-4; possible D gene TRBD1, 5 bases. The ends were cut back, 5 bases at V and 0 bases at J, with 17 bases in the middle. This CDR3 has 17 amino acids. Per the germline V gene, CDR1 is SEHNR and CDR2 is FQNEAQ (reference sequence). CDR3 DNA: TGTGCCAGCAGCCCGCTCACAGGTTCTGTAGCCAAAAACATTCAGTACTTC. Its protein is CASSPLTGSVAKNIQYF.